This T cell receptor beta chain was retrieved from a study of T cells in Graves' hyperthyroidism and ophthalmopathy. The CDR3 consists of 15 residues. In germline, CDR1 is DFQATT, CDR2 SNEGSKA (reference sequence). The ends lost 6 bases at V and 1 base at J; junction bases unmatched: 5. Regions amplified from RNA transcripts were the TCR beta CDR3 regions. The HTBI primer set was used in a first-round RT-PCR of the TCR CDR3. TCRdb reprocessed the multiplex PCR reads with MiXCR, giving one entry per CDR3 protein. The sample consists of a few hundred thousand distinct CDR3 sequences, 15% to 18% of them appearing once. This clonotype was seen repeatedly, ten times or more.

Material: blood. The genes are TRBV20-1 and TRBJ2-3; 12 nucleotides align to TRBD2. This TCR was recovered from a woman aged 18-29 years with Graves' hyperthyroidism that later progressed to Graves' ophthalmopathy. This chain's CDR3 is CSAPTSGRGTDTQYF. The CDR3 nucleotides are TGCAGTGCGCCGACTAGCGGGAGAGGCACAGATACGCAGTATTTT.